The next 28 T cell receptor beta chains were all read from a single sample in a study of cytotoxic CD8 clonotypes in ibrutinib-treated CLL. Only in-frame clones appear in the TCRdb table, and some are missing; sequencing was by immunoSEQ multiplex PCR. The sample lists around 310,000 clones; roughly 85% were seen once. Sequenced here: PBMCs, sampled before ibrutinib treatment. These receptors were obtained from a human donor with chronic lymphocytic leukemia.

The chain recombines TRBV5-6 with TRBJ2-3; possible D gene TRBD1, 6 bases. Trimming stripped 4 bases from V and 5 bases from J, with 11 bases between. Germline loops: CDR1 SGHDT, CDR2 YYEEEE. The CDR3 sequence is 13 residues long. CDR3 protein: CASSRTGRDTQYF. CDR3 nucleotides: TGTGCCAGCAGCCGTACAGGGAGAGATACGCAGTATTTT.

As for this clone: One end of the junction does not line up with germline, which may come from a read error. The rearrangement links TRBV7-9 to TRBJ1-6; perhaps TRBD1 as D (5 bases). The V gene's germline CDR1 is SEHNR and CDR2 FQNEAQ (reference sequence). The CDR3 spans 16 residues. CDR3 region: CASNLLTQGYNSPLHF. The CDR3 DNA is TGTGCCAGCAACTTACTCACCCAGGGCTATAATTCACCCCTCCACTTT.

This clone was seen only once. The genes are TRBV4-3 and TRBJ2-1; D is perhaps TRBD1 (5 bases). V shed 0 bases and J shed 6 bases, with 15 bases lying between them. This CDR3 contains 16 residues. Germline loops: CDR1 LGHNA, CDR2 YSLEER. The DNA for the CDR3 is TGCGCCAGCAGCCAAGAAGGGGCGATTGGGGTCAATGAGCAGTTCTTC. As protein: CASSQEGAIGVNEQFF.

This clone appeared once. The chain is built from TRBV10-2 and TRBJ2-7; 7 bases agree with TRBD1. V shed 8 bases and J 1 base; nucleotides not matched to a gene: 20. The CDR3 has 18 amino acids. Per germline, CDR1 WSHSY and CDR2 SAAADI. In DNA, the CDR3 is TGCGCCAGCCAAGTGAAGGGCTCCTCGAGACAGGGATCCTACGAGCAGTACTTC. Its protein is CASQVKGSSRQGSYEQYF.

J is TRBJ2-2 and V is TRBV2; 13 bases align to TRBD2. V shed 6 bases, J shed 6 bases, and the junction held 1 base outside the gene matches. The germline V gene encodes CDR1 SNHLY and CDR2 FYNNEI. The CDR3 loop spans 14 amino acids. The CDR3 DNA follows: TGTGCCAGCAGCGGACTAGCGGGAGCCGGGGAGCTGTTTTTT. Its protein product is CASSGLAGAGELFF.

The chain has TRBV29-1 and TRBJ2-3; D possibly corresponds to TRBD2 (5 bases). Germline-derived CDR1 and CDR2 are SQVTM and ANQGSEA. This CDR3 has 12 amino acids. V was clipped by 6 bases and J by 0 bases, with 7 bases between them. CDR3 coding DNA: TGCAGCGTCGGACTTAGCACAGATACGCAGTATTTT. Amino acids: CSVGLSTDTQYF.

The genes are TRBV7-9 and TRBJ1-4; 7 positions match TRBD1. Trimming cost V 7 bases and J 4 bases; bases outside gene matches: 18. CDR1 SEHNR and CDR2 FQNEAQ come from the germline V gene (reference sequence). The CDR3 is 18 amino acids. The CDR3 nucleotides are TGTGCCAGCACAGGGAGAGAGCAACAGACAGGGCTTAATGAAAAACTGTTTTTT. Translated, it gives CASTGREQQTGLNEKLFF.

The V and J genes are TRBV5-1 and TRBJ2-5; TRBD1 aligns across 7 bases. In germline, CDR1 is SGHRS, CDR2 YFSETQ. The CDR3 runs to 15 residues. The junction had 8 bases not matched to a gene; V was cut back by 1 base and J by 5 bases. The CDR3 is CASSLLQGRWETQYF. CDR3 sequence (DNA): TGCGCCAGCAGCTTGTTACAGGGGCGGTGGGAGACCCAGTACTTC.

This chain joins TRBV7-9 and TRBJ1-4; D is possibly TRBD1 (6 bases). CDR1 is SEHNR and CDR2 is FQNEAQ in the germline V gene (reference sequence). V was cut by 1 base and J by 6 bases, with 9 bases left in between. This CDR3 contains 14 residues. The DNA for the CDR3 is TGTGCCAGCAGCTTAGGACAGGAGGATGAAAAACTGTTTTTT. It is translated as CASSLGQEDEKLFF. Full variable domain (remainder filled in from reference TRBV7-9 and TRBJ1-4): DTGVSQNPRHKITKRGQNVTFRCDPISEHNRLYWYRQTLGQGPEFLTYFQNEAQLEKSRLLSDRFSAERPKGSFSTLEIQRTEQGDSAMYLCASSLGQEDEKLFFGSGTQLSVL.

The chain joins TRBV6-5 to TRBJ1-2; D is perhaps TRBD1 (6 bases). This CDR3 contains 12 residues. V lost 8 bases and J 8 bases, leaving 15 bases between the germline ends. Germline lookup yields CDR1 MNHEY and CDR2 SVGAGI. In DNA form, the CDR3 reads TGTGCCAGCGGGGGACAACTACGCGGCTACACCTTC. This sequence encodes CASGGQLRGYTF.

CDR3 sequence: CASSSFEDTQYF. The CDR3 DNA sequence: TGTGCCAGCAGTTCTTTTGAAGATACGCAGTATTTT. The chain is built from TRBV28 and TRBJ2-3; D unclear. The CDR3 contains 12 residues. CDR1 and CDR2 (germline): MDHEN, SYDVKM. Trimming removed 4 bases from V and 5 bases from J, with 7 bases in between. The full variable domain, in which reference TRBV28 and TRBJ2-3 provide the parts outside the CDR3, is DVKVTQSSRYLVKRTGEKVFLECVQDMDHENMFWYRQDPGLGLRLIYFSYDVKMKEKGDIPEGYSVSREKKERFSLILESASTNQTSMYLCASSSFEDTQYFGPGTRLTVL.

The rearrangement links TRBV9 to TRBJ2-2; D gene ambiguous. V was shortened by 3 bases and J by 2 bases, with 2 bases between the two germline ends. Germline CDR1 and CDR2: SGDLS and YYNGEE. The CDR3 is made up of 12 amino acids. CDR3 sequence reads: CASSANTGELFF. As DNA, the CDR3 is TGTGCCAGCAGCGCTAACACCGGGGAGCTGTTTTTT.

The chain uses TRBV10-3 and TRBJ2-5; 11 nucleotides align to TRBD2. Germline loops: CDR1 ENHRY, CDR2 SYGVKD. The V segment lost 10 bases and the J segment 5 bases; nucleotides outside the gene matches: 6. The CDR3 contains 13 residues. The CDR3 region has the DNA TGTGCCACCCTAGCGGGAGGCCGCGAGACCCAGTACTTC. Translated, it gives CATLAGGRETQYF.

This clone is a singleton in its sample. This sequence joins TRBV30 and TRBJ2-1; 7 bases align to TRBD1. The CDR3 is 14 residues long. V trimming: 2 bases; J trimming: 2 bases; junction bases outside the gene matches: 3. From germline, CDR1 is GTSNPN and CDR2 SVGIG (reference sequence). The CDR3 is CAWSTQGAYNEQFF. The CDR3 nucleotides read TGTGCCTGGAGTACCCAGGGGGCCTACAATGAGCAGTTCTTC.

The V gene is TRBV28, the J gene TRBJ1-2, with D unclear. The CDR3 has 15 amino acids. CDR1 is MDHEN, CDR2 SYDVKM, per germline. The germline V and J ends were trimmed by 8 bases and 1 base, with 17 bases remaining between them. The CDR3 spells CASLPVHLLNYGYTF. The CDR3 nucleotides are TGTGCCAGCCTTCCGGTCCATCTGCTTAACTATGGCTACACCTTC.

V is TRBV7-9 and J is TRBJ1-1; 7 bases map to TRBD1. Unmatched junction bases numbered 6, after V lost 4 bases and J lost 7 bases. Germline V gene sequence: CDR1 SEHNR, CDR2 FQNEAQ (reference sequence). This CDR3 region has 13 residues. CDR3 in amino acids: CASSYLGQVEAFF. The DNA for the CDR3 is TGTGCCAGCAGCTACCTCGGACAGGTTGAAGCTTTCTTT.

V and J are TRBV7-2 and TRBJ2-1; TRBD1 agrees at 7 bases. Trimming removed 1 base from V and 4 bases from J; junction bases left unmatched: 4. The CDR3 is 15 residues long. Germline V gene data show CDR1 as SGHTA and CDR2 as FQGNSA. CDR3 in DNA: TGTGCCAGCAGCTTAGTAGGACAGGTGTACAATGAGCAGTTCTTC. The encoded protein is CASSLVGQVYNEQFF.

The chain links TRBV9 to TRBJ1-4, with D uncertain. This CDR3 region has 14 residues. Trimming cost V 1 base and J 0 bases, with 4 bases left between them. Germline CDR1 is SGDLS and CDR2 is YYNGEE. Here the CDR3 reads CASSVRPTNEKLFF. The CDR3 DNA reads TGTGCCAGCAGCGTACGCCCAACTAATGAAAAACTGTTTTTT.

The rearrangement joins TRBV6-6 to TRBJ1-2; TRBD1 aligns across 9 bases. The trim removed 6 bases at V and 8 bases at J, leaving 10 bases unmatched. Germline CDR1 MNHNY, CDR2 SVGAGI (reference sequence). This CDR3 region has 14 residues. CDR3 nucleotides: TGTGCCAGCAGATACAGGGGGCATTTGAGAGGCTACACCTTC. Its translation is CASRYRGHLRGYTF.

The V and J genes are TRBV6-5 and TRBJ2-5; D is ambiguous. CDR3 size: 15 residues. Trimming cost V 2 bases and J 10 bases, with 20 bases left between them. Germline CDR1 reads MNHEY; CDR2 reads SVGAGI. CDR3: CASSYGDLTSVGQYF. DNA of the CDR3: TGTGCCAGCAGTTACGGCGACCTCACGTCAGTTGGCCAGTACTTC.

The chain recombines TRBV18 with TRBJ1-2, with D hard to call. The CDR3 spans 14 residues. V gave up 5 bases and J gave up 3 bases, with 13 bases separating them. The germline CDR1 and CDR2 sequences are KGHSH and LQKENI. For the CDR3, the DNA is TGTGCCAGCTCAAAAGGTAGGGATTACTATGGCTACACCTTC. Its translation is CASSKGRDYYGYTF.

V and J are TRBV14 and TRBJ2-7, with 7 positions matching TRBD2. Germline V lookup: CDR1 SGHDN, CDR2 FVKESK. The V gene end was trimmed by 4 bases and the J gene end by 4 bases; junction bases not matched to a gene: 7. There are 14 residues in the CDR3. CDR3 DNA: TGTGCCAGCAGCCTTTCTAGCGGAAGTTACGAGCAGTACTTC. It specifies CASSLSSGSYEQYF.

This clone is a singleton in its sample. The chain couples TRBV7-2 to TRBJ2-2; D gene uncertain. The CDR3 loop spans 13 amino acids. Trimming took off 1 base at V and 5 bases at J, with 5 bases between the two ends. The germline gives CDR1 SGHTA, CDR2 FQGNSA. The CDR3 is CASSLVETGELFF. The DNA of the CDR3 is TGTGCCAGCAGCTTAGTTGAGACCGGGGAGCTGTTTTTT.

Notes on this clone: Without the conserved terminal phenylalanine or tryptophan, this CDR3 likely stems from a read error. No DNA is shown, since the ends of the CDR3 on it are uncertain; the CDR3 is the one TCRdb lists. The chain has TRBV4-2 and TRBJ1-5; the table assigns TRBD1, which was not confirmed against the DNA. From its first to its last residue, the CDR3 has 13 amino acids. The V gene's germline CDR1 is LGHNA and CDR2 YNFKEQ. The CDR3 loop reads CASSQDICRDTRA.

J is TRBJ2-7 and V is TRBV5-1; D possibly corresponds to TRBD1 (6 bases). The CDR3 has 14 amino acids. CDR1 is SGHRS, CDR2 YFSETQ, per germline. With 1 base removed from V and 5 bases from J, the gap between germline ends came to 13 bases. The CDR3 protein is CASSLTGGSNEQYF. Written as DNA, the CDR3 is TGCGCCAGCAGCTTGACTGGGGGCTCGAACGAGCAGTACTTC.

This clone appeared a single time. The rearrangement links TRBV6-6 to TRBJ2-3, with D possibly TRBD1 on 6 matching bases. Germline CDR1 reads MNHNY; CDR2 reads SVGAGI (reference sequence). The CDR3 loop spans 14 amino acids. V gave up 2 bases and J gave up 3 bases, with 9 bases separating them. DNA of the CDR3: TGTGCCAGCAGTTACCGGACAGAGACAGATACGCAGTATTTT. Translated, it gives CASSYRTETDTQYF.

The rearrangement uses TRBV5-8 and TRBJ2-7; tentative D call: TRBD2 (5 bases). Germline values: CDR1 SGHTS, CDR2 YDEGEE. This CDR3 comprises 12 residues. Trimming stripped 4 bases from V and 6 bases from J, with 11 bases between. CDR3 in amino acids: CASSRGPSEQYF. The CDR3 DNA follows: TGTGCCAGCAGCCGAGGGCCCAGCGAGCAGTACTTC. The whole variable domain, remainder taken from reference TRBV5-8 and TRBJ2-7, is EAGVTQSPTHLIKTRGQQATLRCSPISGHTSVYWYQQALGLGLQFLLWYDEGEERNRGNFPPRFSGRQFPNYSSELNVNALELEDSALYLCASSRGPSEQYFGPGTRLTVT.

The V gene is TRBV27, the J gene TRBJ2-1; perhaps TRBD2 as D (6 bases). Germline lookup yields CDR1 MNHEY and CDR2 SMNVEV (reference sequence). The CDR3 runs to 16 residues. V gave up 2 bases and J gave up 0 bases, with 11 bases separating them. As DNA, the CDR3 is TGTGCCAGCAGTTTAATGGGTAGCGGCTCCTACAATGAGCAGTTCTTC. It specifies CASSLMGSGSYNEQFF.